A single sample is the source of the 21 T cell receptor beta chains below, sequenced in a study of T cells in tuberculosis. Measured with immunoSEQ multiplex PCR; TCRdb has only the in-frame clones, and not every one. The sample lists some 30,000 clones; roughly 95% were seen once. The specimen sequenced was PBMCs. These receptors all come from a donor aged 10-30 years with latent tuberculosis or without tuberculosis infection.

This clone came up once. This chain connects TRBV30 to TRBJ2-1, with D unclear. Germline V lookup: CDR1 GTSNPN, CDR2 SVGIG (reference sequence). The germline V and J ends were trimmed by 3 bases and 7 bases, with 10 bases remaining between them. This CDR3 is 12 amino acids long. The CDR3 sequence is CAWSIKRNEQFF. DNA of the CDR3: TGTGCCTGGAGCATCAAGCGAAATGAGCAGTTCTTC.

The rearrangement links TRBV29-1 to TRBJ2-1; 8 nucleotides agree with TRBD2. Germline CDR1 SQVTM, CDR2 ANQGSEA. J gave up 6 bases and V 6 bases, and 7 bases lay outside the gene matches. The CDR3 consists of 13 residues. As DNA, the CDR3 is TGCAGCGTGGGGACTAGAGTCGGCAATGAGCAGTTCTTC. Residues: CSVGTRVGNEQFF.

The V gene is TRBV4-2, the J gene TRBJ2-1; TRBD2 aligns across 13 bases. V shed 4 bases and J 9 bases; nucleotides not matched to a gene: 12. Germline assignment: CDR1 LGHNA and CDR2 YNFKEQ. The CDR3 loop spans 17 amino acids. The CDR3 is CASSPRTSGSFDSEQFF. CDR3 bases: TGTGCCAGCAGCCCCAGGACTAGCGGGAGCTTTGATAGTGAGCAGTTCTTC.

The J gene is TRBJ2-1, the V gene TRBV7-9, with a possible D match to TRBD1 (6 bases). V was trimmed by 5 bases and J by 0 bases, leaving 8 bases between them. Per the germline V gene, CDR1 is SEHNR and CDR2 is FQNEAQ (reference sequence). CDR3 length equals 14 residues. CDR3: CASSDRSSYNEQFF. CDR3 coding DNA: TGTGCCAGCAGCGACAGGAGCTCCTACAATGAGCAGTTCTTC.

This chain connects TRBV5-1 to TRBJ2-5; 10 bases align to TRBD2. The CDR3 totals 15 residues. V lost 5 bases and J lost 2; bases outside the gene matches: 6. The germline CDR1 and CDR2 sequences are SGHRS and YFSETQ. CDR3 loop: CASSLTSGTQETQYF. The DNA for the CDR3 is TGCGCCAGCAGTCTTACTAGCGGGACTCAAGAGACCCAGTACTTC.

The CDR3 nucleotides read TGCGCCAGCAGACTTAACACTGAGGGTTACGAGCAGTACTTC. Amino acids: CASRLNTEGYEQYF. The V and J genes are TRBV5-1 and TRBJ2-7; TRBD2 is a possible D gene (5 bases). V was clipped by 5 bases and J by 4 bases, with 16 bases between them. The CDR3 covers 14 residues. Germline V gives CDR1 SGHRS, CDR2 YFSETQ.

This clone was seen only once. The chain links TRBV19 to TRBJ2-1, with 8 nucleotides matching TRBD2. The CDR3 loop spans 15 amino acids. Germline values: CDR1 LNHDA, CDR2 SQIVND (reference sequence). Trimming took 3 bases from V and 5 from J; bases not matched to a gene: 6. CDR3 sequence (DNA): TGTGCCAGTAGTATTAGCGGGATACCAGACAATGAGCAGTTCTTC. Protein: CASSISGIPDNEQFF.

This clone has just a few counts. This chain uses TRBV6-5 with TRBJ2-7; TRBD1 matches 8 bases. This CDR3 is 13 amino acids long. The V segment lost 7 bases and the J segment 4 bases; nucleotides outside the gene matches: 6. The V gene's germline CDR1 is MNHEY and CDR2 SVGAGI. CDR3 in DNA: TGTGCCAGCACAGGGGGCATCTGGTACGAGCAGTACTTC. Encoded protein: CASTGGIWYEQYF.

DNA of the CDR3: TGTGCCAGCAGTGTCGGCGCTAGTAGATCCTACGAGCAGTACTTC. Its protein product is CASSVGASRSYEQYF. The V and J genes are TRBV2 and TRBJ2-7, with D uncertain. The V end lost 4 bases, the J end lost 1 base, and 14 bases lay between the germline ends. The germline gives CDR1 SNHLY, CDR2 FYNNEI. CDR3 size: 15 residues. Combining the CDR3 with reference TRBV2 and TRBJ2-7 gives the whole variable domain EPEVTQTPSHQVTQMGQEVILRCVPISNHLYFYWYRQILGQKVEFLVSFYNNEISEKSEIFDDQFSVERPDGSNFTLKIRSTKLEDSAMYFCASSVGASRSYEQYFGPGTRLTVT.

The V gene is TRBV27, the J gene TRBJ2-1; D gene uncertain. CDR1 is MNHEY, CDR2 SMNVEV, per germline (reference sequence). V was trimmed by 6 bases and J by 3 bases, leaving 12 bases between them. There are 14 residues in the CDR3. CDR3 residues: CASSRLGDYNEQFF. In nucleotides, the CDR3 is TGTGCCAGCAGCCGTCTGGGCGACTACAATGAGCAGTTCTTC.

This sequence joins TRBV29-1 and TRBJ2-7, with no clear D. The CDR3 runs 11 residues. Looked up from germline, CDR1 is SQVTM and CDR2 is ANQGSEA. The V end was cut by 1 base, the J end by 6 bases, with 7 bases between. CDR3: CSVEGPSEQYF. In nucleotides, the CDR3 is TGCAGCGTTGAAGGGCCTAGCGAGCAGTACTTC.

V usage is TRBV6-4 and J usage is TRBJ2-3; no clear D gene. Germline V gene data show CDR1 as MRHNA and CDR2 as SNTAGT. V was trimmed by 5 bases and J by 0 bases, leaving 12 bases between them. The CDR3 length is 15 residues. The CDR3 DNA sequence: TGTGCCAGCAGTATAACAGATGCTAGCACAGATACGCAGTATTTT. Protein product: CASSITDASTDTQYF.

This clone was observed a handful of times. The J gene is TRBJ2-3, the V gene TRBV10-3, with 10 nucleotides matching TRBD2. This CDR3 has 17 residues. V was pared by 4 bases and J by 1 base, with 8 bases of the junction left unmatched. The germline gives CDR1 ENHRY, CDR2 SYGVKD. The CDR3 spells CAISAASGRRGTDTQYF. The CDR3 coding sequence is TGTGCCATCAGTGCGGCTAGCGGGAGAAGGGGCACAGATACGCAGTATTTT.

V usage is TRBV10-2 and J usage is TRBJ1-1; maybe TRBD1 (5 bases). Germline lookup yields CDR1 WSHSY and CDR2 SAAADI. The CDR3 covers 14 residues. V shed 5 bases and J shed 0 bases, with 10 bases lying between them. The CDR3 DNA follows: TGCGCCAGCAGTTTGACAGACATGAACACTGAAGCTTTCTTT. Its protein is CASSLTDMNTEAFF.

The chain employs TRBV11-1 and TRBJ1-4, with 7 nucleotides matching TRBD1. V lost 4 bases, J lost 4 bases, and 3 bases stayed unmatched. This CDR3 region has 14 residues. Germline V CDR1 and CDR2: SGHAT, FQDESV (reference sequence). This CDR3 is CASSSRDSNEKLFF. In DNA, the CDR3 is TGTGCCAGCAGCTCGAGGGACAGTAATGAAAAACTGTTTTTT. Supplemented by reference TRBV11-1 and TRBJ1-4, the full variable domain reads EAEVAQSPRYKITEKSQAVAFWCDPISGHATLYWYRQILGQGPELLVQFQDESVVDDSQLPKDRFSAERLKGVDSTLKIQPAELGDSAMYLCASSSRDSNEKLFFGSGTQLSVL.

V is TRBV19 and J is TRBJ2-3, with 9 bases aligning to TRBD2. This CDR3 is built from 17 residues. Germline assignment: CDR1 LNHDA and CDR2 SQIVND (reference sequence). J was trimmed by 1 base and V by 3 bases; bases with no gene match: 8. CDR3 coding DNA: TGTGCCAGTAGTATGGGCGCCTCTAGCGGGGGCACAGATACGCAGTATTTT. Translation gives CASSMGASSGGTDTQYF.

The V call is TRBV6-4, the J call TRBJ2-3, with 7 bases lining up with TRBD2. Germline loops: CDR1 MRHNA, CDR2 SNTAGT. J gave up 0 bases and V 4 bases, and 1 base lay outside the gene matches. The CDR3 has 14 amino acids. The CDR3 reads CASSVSGSTDTQYF. CDR3 DNA: TGTGCCAGCAGTGTTAGCGGGAGCACAGATACGCAGTATTTT.

The chain carries TRBV18 and TRBJ2-7, with 10 bases identical to TRBD2. The CDR3 sequence is 14 residues long. Trimming removed 6 bases from V and 2 bases from J; junction bases left unmatched: 4. Germline V gives CDR1 KGHSH, CDR2 LQKENI. The CDR3 DNA follows: TGTGCCAGCTCCATAGCGGGAGGCACCTACGAGCAGTACTTC. It yields the protein CASSIAGGTYEQYF.

This clone was recorded once. The rearrangement uses TRBV28 and TRBJ2-1, with 9 bases identical to TRBD1. With 4 bases clipped from V and 6 bases from J, the junction kept 16 bases outside the gene matches. Germline CDR1 and CDR2: MDHEN and SYDVKM. The CDR3 has 18 amino acids. In nucleotides, the CDR3 is TGTGCCAGCAGTTCCTACTGGCTGGGACAGGGTTTTGGCAATGAGCAGTTCTTC. Amino acid sequence: CASSSYWLGQGFGNEQFF.

V and J are TRBV5-1 and TRBJ2-5; tentative D call: TRBD2 (6 bases). Germline CDR1 reads SGHRS; CDR2 reads YFSETQ. This CDR3 is built from 14 residues. V lost 5 bases and J 2 bases, leaving 13 bases between the germline ends. Written as DNA, the CDR3 is TGCGCCAGCAGGAGGGGAGGACCTCAAGAGACCCAGTACTTC. Its translation is CASRRGGPQETQYF.

V and J are TRBV7-2 and TRBJ2-1, with D possibly being TRBD2 (6 bases). Germline V gene sequence: CDR1 SGHTA, CDR2 FQGNSA. V lost 5 bases and J 3 bases, leaving 11 bases between the germline ends. The CDR3 is 14 residues long. The CDR3 DNA is TGTGCCAGCAGCGGCCAGGAGGGCTACAATGAGCAGTTCTTC. This encodes CASSGQEGYNEQFF.